This TCR beta chain was sequenced in a study of T cell repertoires in cytomegalovirus infection. Turning to the study itself: Shared public TCR beta signatures pointed to both CMV infection and a matching HLA type. General study findings and limits: The ex vivo response showed dominance by HLA-C-restricted CMV-specific TCR beta clonotypes. Using cumulative public TCR beta family frequency, the authors identified those who carried CMV together with the relevant HLA.

In TCRdb, the reads were re-called with MiXCR into one record per CDR3 protein. This sample has around 210,000 distinct CDR3 sequences; 6% to 8% occur once, and the top ten carry around 6.9%. V dropped 3 bases and J dropped 2 bases, with 3 bases sitting between them. The CDR3 sequence is 12 residues long. The germline CDR1 and CDR2 sequences are SNHLY and FYNNEI. This clonotype came up many times. Its target is unknown. The origin of this receptor is a human donor in good health (CMV status not recorded). Some clones in this sample may be carry-over from other donors' samples. The chain links TRBV2 to TRBJ2-3; unclear D gene. Sequenced input: PBMCs. The CDR3 protein is CASSDDTDTQYF. DNA of the CDR3: TGTGCCAGCAGTGATGACACAGATACGCAGTATTTT.